Presented here are 14 T cell receptor beta chains from one specimen sequenced in a study of blood T cell dynamics during melanoma immunotherapy. Data came from immunoSEQ multiplex PCR; TCRdb stores just in-frame clones and leaves some out. The profile covers about 8,500 clones, with roughly 77% appearing a single time and more than 0.95% taken by the ten largest. Time point here: pre-treatment baseline. Sample: blood, taken from a patient treated with checkpoint blockade. These receptors originate from a human donor with melanoma.

This chain uses TRBV11-2 with TRBJ2-1, with 8 bases matching TRBD2. The junction had 6 bases not matched to a gene; V was cut back by 4 bases and J by 4 bases. Germline CDR1 reads SGHAT; CDR2 reads FQNNGV. The CDR3 extends over 15 amino acids. CDR3 in amino acids: CASSSLAGGYNEQFF. CDR3 DNA: TGTGCCAGCAGCTCTCTTGCGGGGGGTTACAATGAGCAGTTCTTC.

V gene TRBV7-9 combines with J gene TRBJ2-1; D unresolved. Germline CDR1 SEHNR, CDR2 FQNEAQ (reference sequence). The CDR3 sequence is 12 residues long. The V end lost 3 bases, the J end lost 8 bases, and 8 bases lay between the germline ends. The CDR3: CASSFSSDEQFF. The CDR3 DNA sequence: TGTGCCAGCAGCTTTTCCTCGGATGAGCAGTTCTTC.

CDR3 region: CASSSGTSAETQYF. For the CDR3, the DNA is TGCGCCAGCAGCTCCGGGACTAGCGCGGAGACCCAGTACTTC. The chain links TRBV5-1 to TRBJ2-5; 10 nucleotides line up with TRBD2. Germline V gene sequence: CDR1 SGHRS, CDR2 YFSETQ. V dropped 3 bases and J dropped 5; count of bases not matched to a gene: 4. This CDR3 has 14 amino acids.

The genes are TRBV10-1 and TRBJ2-3; D not resolved. V was clipped by 2 bases and J by 4 bases, with 7 bases between them. CDR1 is WNHNN and CDR2 is SYGVQD in the germline V gene (reference sequence). This CDR3 has 13 residues. CDR3: CASSEGFSDTQYF. The CDR3, as DNA: TGCGCCAGCAGTGAGGGATTTTCAGATACGCAGTATTTT.

The chain couples TRBV19 to TRBJ2-1; D not resolved. Between the trimmed V and J ends, which lost 2 bases and 7 bases, there was a span of 6 bases. The germline CDR1 and CDR2 sequences are LNHDA and SQIVND (reference sequence). CDR3 size: 12 residues. The CDR3, as DNA: TGTGCCAGTAGTATAAATAGAAATGAGCAGTTCTTC. This sequence encodes CASSINRNEQFF.

The V and J genes are TRBV5-5 and TRBJ2-3, with D unclear. This CDR3 has 14 residues. Germline V gene sequence: CDR1 SGHKS, CDR2 YYEKEE (reference sequence). Trimming cost V 0 bases and J 0 bases, with 5 bases left between them. The CDR3 sequence is CASSLVRSTDTQYF. CDR3 DNA sequence: TGTGCCAGCAGCTTGGTTCGGAGCACAGATACGCAGTATTTT.

The chain is built from TRBV5-4 and TRBJ2-7; D is perhaps TRBD1 (5 bases). CDR1 SGHNT and CDR2 YYREEE come from the germline V gene (reference sequence). CDR3 size: 14 residues. Trimming pared 5 bases from V and 3 bases from J, leaving 15 bases between. The CDR3 sequence: CASSPTGGHYEQYF. The CDR3 region has the DNA TGTGCCAGCAGTCCTACAGGCGGCCACTACGAGCAGTACTTC.

V and J are TRBV7-2 and TRBJ2-2; 12 bases line up with TRBD2. The CDR3 consists of 16 residues. CDR1 is SGHTA, CDR2 FQGNSA, per germline. J was trimmed by 2 bases and V by 6 bases; bases with no gene match: 4. CDR3 bases: TGTGCCAGCAGAGCTAGCGGGGGGGTAAACACCGGGGAGCTGTTTTTT. Translating it yields CASRASGGVNTGELFF.

The gene calls are TRBV10-2 and TRBJ1-1, with D uncertain. Looked up from germline, CDR1 is WSHSY and CDR2 is SAAADI. V was trimmed by 8 bases and J by 0 bases, leaving 7 bases between them. The CDR3 totals 12 residues. This chain's CDR3 is CASLRVNTEAFF. CDR3 sequence (DNA): TGCGCCAGCTTGAGGGTGAACACTGAAGCTTTCTTT.

The chain carries TRBV11-2 and TRBJ2-7, with D perhaps TRBD2 (7 bases). The V end was cut by 8 bases, the J end by 7 bases, with 18 bases between. This CDR3 is built from 13 residues. Germline assignment: CDR1 SGHAT and CDR2 FQNNGV. CDR3 nucleotides: TGTGCCAGCCTGGGGAGGGGGGCTGAAGAGCAGTACTTC. This encodes CASLGRGAEEQYF.

The rearrangement uses TRBV19 and TRBJ2-4; D unclear. The CDR3 consists of 14 residues. Trimming cost V 2 bases and J 6 bases, with 11 bases left between them. Germline CDR1 is LNHDA and CDR2 is SQIVND (reference sequence). The CDR3 spells CASSILPDANIQYF. CDR3 nucleotides: TGTGCCAGTAGTATACTCCCGGACGCAAACATTCAGTACTTC.

This clone came up a few times. The chain carries TRBV4-2 and TRBJ1-3; D not certain. CDR1 and CDR2 (germline): LGHNA, YNFKEQ. The germline V and J ends were trimmed by 4 bases and 0 bases, with 10 bases remaining between them. There are 15 residues in the CDR3. This CDR3 reads CASSPRSSSGNTIYF. The DNA of the CDR3 is TGTGCCAGCAGCCCAAGATCGAGCTCTGGAAACACCATATATTTT.

A few counts support this clone. The rearrangement joins TRBV27 to TRBJ2-7; maybe TRBD1 (6 bases). With 5 bases removed from V and 2 bases from J, the gap between germline ends came to 13 bases. The CDR3 spans 14 residues. Germline V gives CDR1 MNHEY, CDR2 SMNVEV (reference sequence). This chain's CDR3 is CASSLIQGTYEQYF. CDR3 sequence (DNA): TGTGCCAGCAGTCTTATCCAGGGGACCTACGAGCAGTACTTC.

This chain joins TRBV4-2 and TRBJ1-6; D gene ambiguous. Looked up from germline, CDR1 is LGHNA and CDR2 is YNFKEQ. The CDR3 sequence is 15 residues long. The ends were cut back, 1 base at V and 5 bases at J, with 9 bases in the middle. CDR3 amino acids: CASSQAKGNNSPLHF. The CDR3 nucleotides read TGTGCCAGCAGCCAAGCTAAGGGCAATAATTCACCCCTCCACTTT.